This entry describes one T cell receptor (beta chain). Its specificity is not known. This sample was taken from a study of cytomegalovirus exposure and HLA in healthy donors. The PCR employed 60 Vbeta primers together with 13 Jbeta primers. Data came from immunoSEQ multiplex PCR; TCRdb stores just in-frame clones and leaves some out. The sample holds around 210,000 clones. Regarding the study as a whole: TCR beta chains numbering more than 150 were designated cytomegalovirus-associated. On later analysis, the bulk of CMV-associated TCR beta chains appeared to be HLA-restricted. When analyzed later, the rates of TCR association showed variation by HLA locus, with DRB1 the most and HLA-C the fewest. Previous analysis showed most TCR beta V segments were productive about 87% or about 30% of the time.

Trimming cost V 0 bases and J 11 bases, with 11 bases left between them. The CDR3 is made up of 12 amino acids. The germline V gene has CDR1 MNHNS and CDR2 SASEGT. This clonotype was sampled from a girl aged 2-10 years in good health and CMV-seropositive. The rearrangement links TRBV6-1 to TRBJ2-7; D unclear. What was sequenced was PBMCs. Here the CDR3 DNA reads TGTGCCAGCAGTGAAGCGCCTAGTAGAGAGTACTTC. Its translation: CASSEAPSREYF.